One T cell receptor beta chain is described in this entry. Its specificity is unknown. 5'RACE with constant-segment primers built TCRalpha and TCRbeta cDNA libraries with UMIs. TCRdb reprocessed the 5' RACE reads via MiXCR and lists one record per CDR3 protein. The sample lists just over 60,000 distinct CDR3 sequences, 9% to 9.5% occurring once. The V end lost 4 bases, the J end lost 4 bases, and 18 bases lay between the germline ends. This CDR3 spans 16 amino acids. CDR1 SEHNR and CDR2 FQNEAQ come from the germline V gene (reference sequence). The record originates from a study of T-cell memory formation after mild COVID-19. Study-wide points: Day 15 to 85 contracting clones showed balanced CD4/CD8; later expanders leaned CD4+.

The sample taken for sequencing was PBMCs or a T cell subset sorted from them (not recorded which). This TCR was recovered from a young man who had mild COVID-19 (a few samples of this study predate the infection). Cell type and time point are not known. The chain employs TRBV7-9 and TRBJ2-3; weak D call: TRBD1 (6 bases). Here the CDR3 DNA reads TGTGCCAGCAGCTCCCACAGGGCTTCTCTCGCAGATACGCAGTATTTT. This gives the protein CASSSHRASLADTQYF.